The 30 T cell receptor beta chains below were found in one sample sequenced in a study of cytotoxic CD8 clonotypes in ibrutinib-treated CLL. Repertoires were generated with immunoSEQ multiplex PCR, while TCRdb's copy carries only in-frame clones and drops some. In the table there are 97,000 or so clones, approximately 82% of which are singletons. The sample consisted of PBMCs, taken after 12 months of ibrutinib treatment. The receptor set was obtained from a human donor with chronic lymphocytic leukemia.

The chain links TRBV15 to TRBJ2-5, with TRBD1 as a possible D gene (6 bases). Germline values: CDR1 LNHNV, CDR2 YYDKDF (reference sequence). V was pared by 1 base and J by 5 bases, with 17 bases between. This CDR3 region has 16 residues. CDR3 nucleotide sequence: TGTGCCACCAGCAGAGTCCCGCCCTCCCAGGGGGAGACCCAGTACTTC. This encodes CATSRVPPSQGETQYF. The full variable domain, rest sourced from reference TRBV15 and TRBJ2-5, is DAMVIQNPRYQVTQFGKPVTLSCSQTLNHNVMYWYQQKSSQAPKLLFHYYDKDFNNEADTPDNFQSRRPNTSFCFLDIRSPGLGDTAMYLCATSRVPPSQGETQYFGPGTRLLVL.

This chain connects TRBV5-8 to TRBJ2-7; TRBD1 matches at 7 bases. Looked up from germline, CDR1 is SGHTS and CDR2 is YDEGEE. Trimming removed 4 bases from V and 2 bases from J; junction bases left unmatched: 6. This CDR3 comprises 14 residues. The CDR3 DNA reads TGTGCCAGCAGCCCGGAGACAGGGCCCTACGAGCAGTACTTC. Its protein product is CASSPETGPYEQYF.

The J gene is TRBJ2-7, the V gene TRBV5-1; 9 bases agree with TRBD1. CDR1 SGHRS and CDR2 YFSETQ come from the germline V gene. V was clipped by 0 bases and J by 2 bases; unmatched bases: 3. The CDR3 has 15 residues. The CDR3 reads CASSLAGQGAYEQYF. The DNA for the CDR3 is TGCGCCAGCAGCTTGGCGGGACAGGGAGCCTACGAGCAGTACTTC.

The chain joins TRBV6-5 to TRBJ1-1, with D perhaps TRBD1 (5 bases). Germline-derived CDR1 and CDR2 are MNHEY and SVGAGI. CDR3 size: 13 residues. V dropped 6 bases and J dropped 4 bases, with 12 bases sitting between them. The CDR3 sequence: CASSRRGSTEAFF. The CDR3 bases are TGTGCCAGCAGCCGACGGGGGTCCACTGAAGCTTTCTTT.

V usage is TRBV7-9 and J usage is TRBJ1-5; D is ambiguous. The CDR3 has 13 residues. Trimming shortened V by 3 bases and J by 4 bases, and 7 bases separated the two germline ends. Germline loops: CDR1 SEHNR, CDR2 FQNEAQ (reference sequence). CDR3 in amino acids: CASSLGRNQPQHF. CDR3 coding DNA: TGTGCCAGCAGCTTGGGTCGGAATCAGCCCCAGCATTTT.

The sample holds a few counts of this clone. The CDR3 coding sequence is TGCGCCAGCAGCTTTACGGGGGGCCGGGAGACCCAGTACTTC. Encoded protein: CASSFTGGRETQYF. This chain uses TRBV5-1 with TRBJ2-5, with a tentative D call TRBD2 (7 bases). The V gene's germline CDR1 is SGHRS and CDR2 YFSETQ. V lost 2 bases to trimming and J lost 5 bases, with 13 bases between them. CDR3 length equals 14 residues.

V is TRBV7-2 and J is TRBJ2-7, with D possibly being TRBD2 (7 bases). V lost 0 bases and J 6 bases, leaving 12 bases between the germline ends. Germline values: CDR1 SGHTA, CDR2 FQGNSA. The CDR3 covers 14 residues. CDR3 sequence reads: CASSLAGGQGEQYF. The CDR3 DNA is TGTGCCAGCAGCTTAGCGGGGGGGCAGGGCGAGCAGTACTTC.

This clone appeared a few times. The gene calls are TRBV6-1 and TRBJ1-2; tentative D call: TRBD1 (5 bases). The germline gives CDR1 MNHNS, CDR2 SASEGT. Trimming stripped 2 bases from V and 6 bases from J, with 10 bases between. The CDR3 spans 13 residues. The CDR3 nucleotides are TGTGCCAGCAGTGAATCAGGGAACCATGGCTACACCTTC. It encodes CASSESGNHGYTF.

This CDR3 is CSGLRGEAFF. CDR3 coding DNA: TGCAGCGGGCTACGCGGTGAAGCTTTCTTT. This chain joins TRBV29-1 and TRBJ1-1; no definite D call. Germline CDR1 reads SQVTM; CDR2 reads ANQGSEA. V lost 7 bases, J lost 7 bases, and 10 bases lay in between. CDR3 length: 10 amino acids.

This sequence joins TRBV5-1 and TRBJ2-3, with a possible D match to TRBD2 (6 bases). This CDR3 spans 15 amino acids. V gave up 0 bases and J gave up 1 base, with 9 bases separating them. Germline CDR1 and CDR2: SGHRS and YFSETQ. DNA for the CDR3: TGCGCCAGCAGCTTGGCGGGGGACCGCACAGATACGCAGTATTTT. Amino acid sequence: CASSLAGDRTDTQYF.

The chain uses TRBV6-4 and TRBJ1-4; 9 nucleotides agree with TRBD1. V gave up 9 bases and J gave up 4 bases; unmatched junction bases: 3. Germline lookup yields CDR1 MRHNA and CDR2 SNTAGT. The length of the CDR3 is 13 residues. CDR3 in amino acids: CASSGQGNEKLFF. The CDR3, as DNA: TGTGCCAGTTCGGGACAGGGTAATGAAAAACTGTTTTTT.

The chain employs TRBV7-3 and TRBJ2-2; 9 nucleotides agree with TRBD1. The CDR3 spans 16 residues. Germline lookup yields CDR1 SGHTA and CDR2 FQGTGA. Germline trimming cut 5 bases from V and 6 bases from J; bases unmatched to any gene: 10. DNA of the CDR3: TGTGCCAGCAGCGCGGGACAGGGAACAGGGTCCGGGGAGCTGTTTTTT. Its translation is CASSAGQGTGSGELFF.

The chain uses TRBV19 and TRBJ1-2, with TRBD1 matching 8 bases. This CDR3 is 14 amino acids long. Losses at the gene ends were 2 bases for V and 8 bases for J; bases not matched to a gene: 7. CDR1 and CDR2 from the germline V gene are LNHDA and SQIVND (reference sequence). The CDR3, as DNA: TGTGCCAGTAGTATAAAAGGACAGGGAGGAGGCTACACCTTC. Amino acids: CASSIKGQGGGYTF.

This clone turned up a few times. The chain uses TRBV28 and TRBJ2-7; 7 positions match TRBD1. Germline CDR1 is MDHEN and CDR2 is SYDVKM. V shed 4 bases, J shed 1 base, and the junction held 7 bases outside the gene matches. The CDR3 has 15 residues. CDR3 sequence (DNA): TGTGCCAGCAGTTCCGCCGGGACAGCGTCCTACGAGCAGTACTTC. This codes for CASSSAGTASYEQYF.

The chain couples TRBV11-3 to TRBJ2-3; no firm D call. The CDR3 is 15 residues long. The V gene lost 5 bases and the J gene lost 1 base, with 13 bases spanning the gap. Germline V CDR1 and CDR2: SGHNT, YENEEA. CDR3 loop: CASSQRLDGTDTQYF. CDR3 bases: TGTGCCAGCAGCCAACGATTGGACGGCACAGATACGCAGTATTTT.

The chain has TRBV19 and TRBJ2-1; 7 bases are a match to TRBD2. The J segment lost 5 bases and the V segment lost 1 base, leaving 5 bases of the junction unmatched. The CDR3 has 15 residues. The germline CDR1 and CDR2 sequences are LNHDA and SQIVND (reference sequence). CDR3 sequence reads: CASSIGLRGNNEQFF. For the CDR3, the DNA is TGTGCCAGTAGTATAGGGCTGCGGGGGAACAATGAGCAGTTCTTC.

This clone has only one observation. The chain recombines TRBV14 with TRBJ2-7, with 9 positions matching TRBD1. The CDR3 consists of 15 residues. V lost 1 base, J lost 7 bases, and 8 bases stayed unmatched. Germline CDR1 is SGHDN and CDR2 is FVKESK. The CDR3 region has the DNA TGTGCCAGCAGCCAAGCGGGGACAGGGTACAGTGAGCAGTACTTC. Translated: CASSQAGTGYSEQYF. Based on the CDR3 plus reference TRBV14 and TRBJ2-7, the full variable domain is EAGVTQFPSHSVIEKGQTVTLRCDPISGHDNLYWYRRVMGKEIKFLLHFVKESKQDESGMPNNRFLAERTGGTYSTLKVQPAELEDSGVYFCASSQAGTGYSEQYFGPGTRLTVT.

The chain couples TRBV19 to TRBJ1-5, with D possibly TRBD1 on 5 matching bases. Germline-derived CDR1 and CDR2 are LNHDA and SQIVND (reference sequence). Deletions cut 7 bases from V and 5 bases from J, with 18 bases between. There are 15 residues in the CDR3. Here the CDR3 reads CASTRWGQGDQPQHF. In DNA, the CDR3 is TGTGCCAGTACCCGATGGGGCCAGGGTGATCAGCCCCAGCATTTT.

This clone was seen a handful of times. The CDR3 DNA reads as TGTGCCGGCCGGGACAGGGTAAAAGAGACCCAGTACTTC. Translated, it gives CAGRDRVKETQYF. The chain joins TRBV28 to TRBJ2-5, with 9 positions matching TRBD1. This CDR3 comprises 13 residues. CDR1 is MDHEN and CDR2 is SYDVKM in the germline V gene. V shed 11 bases, J shed 3 bases, and the junction held 7 bases outside the gene matches.

The rearrangement joins TRBV7-3 to TRBJ2-7, with TRBD1 matching over 10 bases. The CDR3 contains 14 residues. The ends lost 5 bases at V and 3 bases at J; junction bases unmatched: 4. The germline gives CDR1 SGHTA, CDR2 FQGTGA. CDR3 sequence: CASSPWTGGYEQYF. The CDR3 region has the DNA TGTGCCAGCAGCCCTTGGACAGGGGGCTACGAGCAGTACTTC.

The chain recombines TRBV30 with TRBJ1-4; D is undetermined. Germline V gives CDR1 GTSNPN, CDR2 SVGIG (reference sequence). The ends were cut back, 3 bases at V and 8 bases at J, with 10 bases in the middle. CDR3 length: 12 amino acids. This CDR3 is CAWRSNGEKLFF. In nucleotides, the CDR3 is TGTGCCTGGAGGAGTAATGGGGAAAAACTGTTTTTT.

This clone was picked up many times. The genes are TRBV28 and TRBJ2-1, with TRBD1 matching 7 bases. CDR1 is MDHEN and CDR2 is SYDVKM in the germline V gene. V shed 4 bases and J 2 bases; nucleotides not matched to a gene: 8. This CDR3 contains 16 residues. The CDR3 nucleotides are TGTGCCAGCAGTTCCCTCGAGGGACAGACCTACAATGAGCAGTTCTTC. It codes for CASSSLEGQTYNEQFF.

V is TRBV9 and J is TRBJ2-7, with TRBD1 matching over 7 bases. The CDR3 consists of 16 residues. The germline CDR1 and CDR2 sequences are SGDLS and YYNGEE. V was clipped by 3 bases and J by 0 bases; unmatched bases: 9. In DNA, the CDR3 is TGTGCCAGCAGCGGAAGACCCGGGACAGCCTCCTACGAGCAGTACTTC. It encodes CASSGRPGTASYEQYF. Full variable domain (remainder filled in from reference TRBV9 and TRBJ2-7): DSGVTQTPKHLITATGQRVTLRCSPRSGDLSVYWYQQSLDQGLQFLIQYYNGEERAKGNILERFSAQQFPDLHSELNLSSLELGDSALYFCASSGRPGTASYEQYFGPGTRLTVT.

This clone was observed a few times. The J gene is TRBJ2-1, the V gene TRBV2; 11 bases agree with TRBD1. This CDR3 contains 14 residues. Germline assignment: CDR1 SNHLY and CDR2 FYNNEI. The V segment lost 7 bases and the J segment 5 bases; nucleotides outside the gene matches: 4. CDR3: CASKGTGGDNEQFF. The CDR3 DNA follows: TGTGCCAGCAAGGGGACAGGGGGGGACAATGAGCAGTTCTTC.

The V call is TRBV6-1, the J call TRBJ1-1, with 10 nucleotides matching TRBD1. This CDR3 region has 14 residues. With V trimmed by 8 bases and J by 2 bases, 5 bases remained unmatched. The germline V gene encodes CDR1 MNHNS and CDR2 SASEGT. The CDR3 spells CASRRDRGNTEAFF. DNA of the CDR3: TGTGCCAGCCGGCGGGACAGGGGCAACACTGAAGCTTTCTTT.

The chain uses TRBV6-5 and TRBJ1-5; no clear D gene. V was cut by 8 bases and J by 7 bases, with 12 bases left in between. The CDR3 sequence is 12 residues long. Per germline, CDR1 MNHEY and CDR2 SVGAGI. CDR3 DNA sequence: TGTGCCAGCGGCTATATGGGGCAGCCCCAGCATTTT. It translates to CASGYMGQPQHF.

V gene TRBV6-1 combines with J gene TRBJ2-7, with 9 bases fitting TRBD1. Trimming at V came to 4 bases and at J to 6 bases, leaving 10 bases not matched to a gene. CDR1 is MNHNS and CDR2 is SASEGT in the germline V gene. The CDR3 is made up of 15 amino acids. CDR3 in amino acids: CASSVGQGRLIEQYF. The CDR3 DNA is TGTGCCAGCAGTGTAGGACAGGGGCGCTTAATCGAGCAGTACTTC.

The V and J genes are TRBV5-4 and TRBJ2-5; D call uncertain. From germline, CDR1 is SGHNT and CDR2 YYREEE (reference sequence). The CDR3 has 16 amino acids. Trimming removed 1 base at V and 0 bases at J, with 13 bases between. The CDR3, as DNA: TGTGCCAGCAGCTTGCGGGCTGACACGTACCAAGAGACCCAGTACTTC. Its protein product is CASSLRADTYQETQYF. The entire variable domain, with the rest obtained from reference TRBV5-4 and TRBJ2-5, is as follows: ETGVTQSPTHLIKTRGQQVTLRCSSQSGHNTVSWYQQALGQGPQFIFQYYREEENGRGNFPPRFSGLQFPNYSSELNVNALELDDSALYLCASSLRADTYQETQYFGPGTRLLVL.

The rearrangement uses TRBV6-5 and TRBJ1-5; 7 nucleotides match TRBD1. Germline V gene lookup returns CDR1 MNHEY and CDR2 SVGAGI. The CDR3 loop spans 13 amino acids. Unmatched junction bases numbered 10, after V lost 9 bases and J lost 8 bases. CDR3 sequence (DNA): TGTGCCAGTCAAGGACAGGAGGCTGAGCCCCAGCATTTT. Amino acid sequence: CASQGQEAEPQHF.

The table lists this clone with a few counts. This rearrangement joins TRBV5-4 to TRBJ2-7, with unresolved D. The CDR3 is 12 residues long. The germline CDR1 and CDR2 sequences are SGHNT and YYREEE (reference sequence). The V end was cut by 4 bases, the J end by 5 bases, with 10 bases between. For the CDR3, the DNA is TGTGCCAGCAGCGGGAACAGTAACGAGCAGTACTTC. Translating gives CASSGNSNEQYF.